This T cell receptor (beta chain) came from a study of regulatory T cells in long-lasting Graves disease. This clonotype came up many times. Time point in this sample: newly diagnosed GD, antithyroid drugs for less than 3 months. PBMC-extracted RNA yielded the TCR library. The CDR3 contains 15 residues. After removal of 1 base from V and 1 base from J, the junction contained 3 bases not matched to a gene. CDR1 is LNHDA, CDR2 SQIVND, per germline (reference sequence). Arm-PCR of CDR3 regions with iRepertoire HTBI primers generated TCR beta libraries. TCRdb recomputed calls from the multiplex PCR reads with MiXCR, one row per CDR3 protein. The table includes 300,000 to 400,000 distinct CDR3 sequences, about 20% detected once.

This TCR was sampled from a female donor with Graves disease. Here the sequenced sample was peripheral blood mononuclear cells (PBMCs), taken at new diagnosis, from a patient treated with antithyroid drugs. The chain joins TRBV19 to TRBJ2-7, with TRBD2 matching over 8 bases. CDR3 in DNA: TGTGCCAGTAGTATAGCCCGCGGGGGGTCCTACGAGCAGTACTTC. Its protein product is CASSIARGGSYEQYF.